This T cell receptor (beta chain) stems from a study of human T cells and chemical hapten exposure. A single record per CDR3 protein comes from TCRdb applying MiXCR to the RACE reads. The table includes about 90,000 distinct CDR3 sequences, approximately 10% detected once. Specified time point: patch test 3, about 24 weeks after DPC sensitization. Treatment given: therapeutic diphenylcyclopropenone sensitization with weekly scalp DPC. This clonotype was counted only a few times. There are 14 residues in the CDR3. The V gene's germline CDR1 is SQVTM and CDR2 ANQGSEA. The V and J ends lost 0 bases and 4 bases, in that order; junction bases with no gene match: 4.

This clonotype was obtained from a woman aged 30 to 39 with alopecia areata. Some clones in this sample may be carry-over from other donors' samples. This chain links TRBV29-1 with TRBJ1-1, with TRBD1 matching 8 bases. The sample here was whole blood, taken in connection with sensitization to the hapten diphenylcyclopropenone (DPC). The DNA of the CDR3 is TGCAGCGTTGAAGAGGACAGGGTAAGCACTGAAGCTTTCTTT. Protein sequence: CSVEEDRVSTEAFF.